A single sample is the source of the 7 T cell receptor beta chains below, sequenced in a study of blood T cell repertoires in COVID-19. Only in-frame clones appear in the TCRdb table, and some are missing; sequencing was by immunoSEQ multiplex PCR. The sample records roughly 410,000 clones, around 87% being singletons. Sequencing was done on a sample of peripheral blood. The receptors were sampled from a woman aged 60-75 years with COVID-19, enrolled during active disease.

J is TRBJ1-4 and V is TRBV7-9, with no clear D. CDR3 length: 13 amino acids. In germline, CDR1 is SEHNR, CDR2 FQNEAQ (reference sequence). V was trimmed by 0 bases and J by 7 bases, leaving 6 bases between them. CDR3 nucleotides: TGTGCCAGCAGCTTAGCCCAGTTTGAAAAACTGTTTTTT. Residues: CASSLAQFEKLFF.

This rearrangement joins TRBV3-1 (or the pseudogene TRBV3-2) to TRBJ1-3; maybe TRBD1 (5 bases). Trimming left V 1 base short and J 7 bases short, with 8 bases between. Germline assignment: CDR1 LGHDT and CDR2 YNNKEL (reference sequence). CDR3 length: 13 amino acids. DNA of the CDR3: TGTGCCAGCAGCCAAGGGGACTCGAACACCATATATTTT. This translates into CASSQGDSNTIYF.

This chain connects TRBV5-1 to TRBJ1-1; 10 positions agree with TRBD1. V lost 4 bases, J lost 2 bases, and 5 bases stayed unmatched. The CDR3 length is 15 residues. Germline loops: CDR1 SGHRS, CDR2 YFSETQ. This CDR3 reads CASSKGTGDNTEAFF. The CDR3 DNA reads as TGCGCCAGCAGCAAGGGGACAGGGGACAACACTGAAGCTTTCTTT.

J is TRBJ1-4 and V is TRBV28; D possibly corresponds to TRBD1 (6 bases). Germline CDR1 MDHEN, CDR2 SYDVKM. The CDR3 sequence is 14 residues long. V was pared by 6 bases and J by 4 bases, with 12 bases between. CDR3 DNA sequence: TGTGCCAGCAGGGCACAGGGAAGTAATGAAAAACTGTTTTTT. Its protein product is CASRAQGSNEKLFF.

V is TRBV5-4 and J is TRBJ2-5; TRBD2 is a possible D gene (6 bases). V was clipped by 1 base and J by 0 bases, with 7 bases between them. Germline assignment: CDR1 SGHNT and CDR2 YYREEE (reference sequence). CDR3 size: 14 residues. This CDR3 is CASSLRDYQETQYF. The DNA of the CDR3 is TGTGCCAGCAGCTTGAGGGACTACCAAGAGACCCAGTACTTC.

The chain couples TRBV2 to TRBJ2-5, with D possibly being TRBD1 (5 bases). This CDR3 is built from 14 residues. V lost 8 bases and J lost 4, with 17 bases in between. CDR1 is SNHLY, CDR2 FYNNEI, per germline. The CDR3 coding sequence is TGTGCCAGCTGCCTTGTAGGACACATAGAGACCCAGTACTTC. It translates to CASCLVGHIETQYF.

The chain joins TRBV2 to TRBJ1-1; no clear D. V was cut by 6 bases and J by 4 bases, with 15 bases left in between. The CDR3 is 14 residues long. Germline V gene sequence: CDR1 SNHLY, CDR2 FYNNEI. The CDR3 sequence: CASRGWSGSTEAFF. The CDR3 bases are TGTGCCAGCAGGGGGTGGTCGGGAAGCACTGAAGCTTTCTTT.